Shown below are 26 T cell receptor beta chains from a single sample sequenced in a study of cytomegalovirus exposure and HLA in healthy donors. Produced via immunoSEQ multiplex PCR; TCRdb's table is partial and in-frame only. The sample contains some 130,000 clones, approximately 91% of which appear only once. Sequenced material: PBMCs. These TCRs come from a young man in good health and CMV-seronegative.

This clone has more than one count but fewer than ten. The DNA for the CDR3 is TGCGCCAGCAGCTCCGGGACTAGTTCTGGGGCCAACGTCCTGACTTTC. Its protein is CASSSGTSSGANVLTF. This rearrangement joins TRBV5-1 to TRBJ2-6; 8 bases are shared with TRBD2. Germline V gene sequence: CDR1 SGHRS, CDR2 YFSETQ. The V and J ends lost 3 bases and 1 base, in that order; junction bases with no gene match: 3. CDR3 length: 16 amino acids. Together with reference TRBV5-1 and TRBJ2-6, the CDR3 gives the full variable domain: KAGVTQTPRYLIKTRGQQVTLSCSPISGHRSVSWYQQTPGQGLQFLFEYFSETQRNKGNFPGRFSGRQFSNSRSEMNVSTLELGDSALYLCASSSGTSSGANVLTFGAGSRLTVL.

The chain has TRBV10-3 and TRBJ1-1; D possibly corresponds to TRBD1 (5 bases). CDR3 length: 13 amino acids. Trimming pared 10 bases from V and 0 bases from J, leaving 12 bases between. Looked up from germline, CDR1 is ENHRY and CDR2 is SYGVKD. CDR3 in DNA: TGTGCCACCGGGGGGGAGGTGAACACTGAAGCTTTCTTT. It yields the protein CATGGEVNTEAFF.

With respect to this clone: Compared with germline, one end of the junction differs, possibly owing to a read error. The V gene is TRBV5-4, the J gene TRBJ2-1; possible D gene TRBD2, 6 bases. Germline values: CDR1 SGHNT, CDR2 YYREEE (reference sequence). This CDR3 spans 16 amino acids. CDR3 in DNA: TGCGCCAGCAGCGCGAGAGTTAGCGGATCCTACAATGAGCAGTTCTTC. This encodes CASSARVSGSYNEQFF.

The V call is TRBV30, the J call TRBJ1-2; D might be TRBD1 (6 bases). V was clipped by 0 bases and J by 5 bases, with 10 bases between them. CDR1 GTSNPN and CDR2 SVGIG come from the germline V gene (reference sequence). The CDR3 has 13 amino acids. The CDR3 loop reads CAWSVQGPYGYTF. In DNA, the CDR3 is TGTGCCTGGAGTGTACAGGGACCATATGGCTACACCTTC. Complete variable domain (other parts from reference TRBV30 and TRBJ1-2): SQTIHQWPATLVQPVGSPLSLECTVEGTSNPNLYWYRQAAGRGLQLLFYSVGIGQISSEVPQNLSASRPQDRQFILSSKKLLLSDSGFYLCAWSVQGPYGYTFGSGTRLTVV.

This chain joins TRBV5-1 and TRBJ2-7; 8 bases align to TRBD1. Germline CDR1 and CDR2: SGHRS and YFSETQ. This CDR3 is 14 amino acids long. V was pared by 4 bases and J by 1 base, with 4 bases of the junction left unmatched. Here the CDR3 DNA reads TGCGCCAGCAGCCAGTGGGACAGGTCCTACGAGCAGTACTTC. It specifies CASSQWDRSYEQYF.

The rearrangement joins TRBV9 to TRBJ1-2; possibly TRBD1 for D (6 bases). The V gene lost 5 bases and the J gene lost 6 bases, with 17 bases spanning the gap. Germline V gene lookup returns CDR1 SGDLS and CDR2 YYNGEE. This CDR3 has 14 amino acids. CDR3 DNA sequence: TGTGCCAGCAGGATAAGCGGGGGCCGGGATGGCTACACCTTC. Residues: CASRISGGRDGYTF. Combining the CDR3 with reference TRBV9 and TRBJ1-2 gives the whole variable domain DSGVTQTPKHLITATGQRVTLRCSPRSGDLSVYWYQQSLDQGLQFLIQYYNGEERAKGNILERFSAQQFPDLHSELNLSSLELGDSALYFCASRISGGRDGYTFGSGTRLTVV.

V gene TRBV29-1 combines with J gene TRBJ1-2; D is ambiguous. The germline gives CDR1 SQVTM, CDR2 ANQGSEA. The V and J ends lost 4 bases and 0 bases respectively, with 9 bases between them. The CDR3 covers 13 residues. Here the CDR3 DNA reads TGCAGCGTTGGGGGAGGCTCTAACTATGGCTACACCTTC. Encoded protein: CSVGGGSNYGYTF.

The V and J genes are TRBV30 and TRBJ2-5; D is possibly TRBD1 (6 bases). The CDR3 runs 15 residues. With 1 base removed from V and 5 bases from J, the gap between germline ends came to 17 bases. From germline, CDR1 is GTSNPN and CDR2 SVGIG (reference sequence). The CDR3 coding sequence is TGTGCCTGGAGTGAGGGGCAGGGGCATTTCGAGACCCAGTACTTC. Translated, it gives CAWSEGQGHFETQYF. Variable domain in full (rest from reference TRBV30 and TRBJ2-5): SQTIHQWPATLVQPVGSPLSLECTVEGTSNPNLYWYRQAAGRGLQLLFYSVGIGQISSEVPQNLSASRPQDRQFILSSKKLLLSDSGFYLCAWSEGQGHFETQYFGPGTRLLVL.

CDR3 sequence reads: CASSGREGRFGETQYF. CDR3 DNA sequence: TGCGCCAGCAGCGGGCGGGAGGGCCGGTTTGGGGAGACCCAGTACTTC. The genes are TRBV4-3 and TRBJ2-5; 9 bases align to TRBD2. The length of the CDR3 is 16 residues. Germline assignment: CDR1 LGHNA and CDR2 YSLEER. V shed 5 bases and J 5 bases; nucleotides not matched to a gene: 12.

The chain combines TRBV30 with TRBJ2-7; 10 bases line up with TRBD2. CDR1 GTSNPN and CDR2 SVGIG come from the germline V gene (reference sequence). V shed 1 base, J shed 4 bases, and the junction held 7 bases outside the gene matches. This CDR3 comprises 15 residues. CDR3 loop: CAWSGTGTSAYEQYF. The CDR3 region has the DNA TGTGCCTGGAGTGGAACCGGGACTAGCGCTTACGAGCAGTACTTC.

The chain has TRBV5-1 and TRBJ1-1; D unclear. With 3 bases removed from V and 0 bases from J, the gap between germline ends came to 6 bases. Germline lookup yields CDR1 SGHRS and CDR2 YFSETQ. This CDR3 contains 13 residues. CDR3: CASSYQMNTEAFF. The CDR3 DNA follows: TGCGCCAGCAGCTACCAGATGAACACTGAAGCTTTCTTT.

The gene calls are TRBV6-5 and TRBJ2-2, with D unresolved. Germline assignment: CDR1 MNHEY and CDR2 SVGAGI. Trimming took 4 bases from V and 4 from J, leaving 4 bases between them. The CDR3 spans 12 residues. The DNA for the CDR3 is TGTGCCAGCAGTTCTTCCACCGGGGAGCTGTTTTTT. Its protein is CASSSSTGELFF.

V and J are TRBV19 and TRBJ2-3, with 10 bases aligning to TRBD2. The V and J ends lost 6 bases and 3 bases, in that order; junction bases with no gene match: 6. The CDR3 has 15 residues. Per the germline V gene, CDR1 is LNHDA and CDR2 is SQIVND (reference sequence). CDR3 in amino acids: CASSALAGGTDTQYF. CDR3 in DNA: TGTGCCAGTAGCGCCTTAGCGGGAGGAACAGATACGCAGTATTTT. Full variable domain (missing parts from reference TRBV19 and TRBJ2-3): DGGITQSPKYLFRKEGQNVTLSCEQNLNHDAMYWYRQDPGQGLRLIYYSQIVNDFQKGDIAEGYSVSREKKESFPLTVTSAQKNPTAFYLCASSALAGGTDTQYFGPGTRLTVL.

CDR3 loop: CASSEAASNEKLFF. As DNA, the CDR3 is TGTGCCAGCAGTGAGGCAGCGAGTAATGAAAAACTGTTTTTT. J is TRBJ1-4 and V is TRBV6-1; D remains ambiguous. The V end lost 3 bases, the J end lost 4 bases, and 9 bases lay between the germline ends. Germline CDR1 reads MNHNS; CDR2 reads SASEGT. The CDR3 is made up of 14 amino acids.

V is TRBV15 and J is TRBJ2-7; 10 bases are shared with TRBD1. The J segment lost 5 bases and the V segment lost 2 bases, leaving 3 bases of the junction unmatched. In germline, CDR1 is LNHNV, CDR2 YYDKDF (reference sequence). This CDR3 has 14 residues. CDR3 in DNA: TGTGCCACCAGCAGACCGACAGGGGGCGACGAGCAGTACTTC. It codes for CATSRPTGGDEQYF. The variable domain in full, completed from reference TRBV15 and TRBJ2-7, reads DAMVIQNPRYQVTQFGKPVTLSCSQTLNHNVMYWYQQKSSQAPKLLFHYYDKDFNNEADTPDNFQSRRPNTSFCFLDIRSPGLGDTAMYLCATSRPTGGDEQYFGPGTRLTVT.

The chain is built from TRBV5-6 and TRBJ1-5, with 8 bases lining up with TRBD1. The germline CDR1 and CDR2 sequences are SGHDT and YYEEEE. The CDR3 extends over 14 amino acids. J gave up 6 bases and V 6 bases, and 8 bases lay outside the gene matches. This CDR3 reads CASMLGQGAQPQHF. The CDR3 DNA follows: TGTGCCAGCATGTTAGGGCAGGGGGCTCAGCCCCAGCATTTT.

V and J are TRBV7-2 and TRBJ1-2, with TRBD1 as a possible D gene (6 bases). CDR1 is SGHTA and CDR2 is FQGNSA in the germline V gene. V was pared by 5 bases and J by 3 bases, with 16 bases between. This CDR3 is built from 15 residues. The CDR3 sequence is CASSTYRVTDYGYTF. DNA for the CDR3: TGTGCCAGCAGCACATACAGGGTCACGGACTATGGCTACACCTTC.

This chain uses TRBV4-2 with TRBJ1-2; maybe TRBD1 (5 bases). Trimming shortened V by 5 bases and J by 4 bases, and 8 bases separated the two germline ends. Germline V gene data show CDR1 as LGHNA and CDR2 as YNFKEQ. CDR3 length equals 12 residues. CDR3 region: CASSGASYGYTF. The DNA of the CDR3 is TGTGCCAGCAGCGGGGCTTCCTATGGCTACACCTTC.

The chain links TRBV5-4 to TRBJ1-2, with 9 bases matching TRBD1. This CDR3 region has 14 residues. The V and J ends lost 4 bases and 8 bases, in that order; junction bases with no gene match: 9. Germline V gene sequence: CDR1 SGHNT, CDR2 YYREEE (reference sequence). Here the CDR3 reads CASSTPGQGSGYTF. In DNA form, the CDR3 reads TGTGCCAGCAGCACCCCGGGACAGGGTTCCGGCTACACCTTC.

The V and J genes are TRBV10-3 and TRBJ1-5, with D maybe TRBD1 (5 bases). In germline, CDR1 is ENHRY, CDR2 SYGVKD. Trimming removed 3 bases at V and 3 bases at J, with 9 bases between. The CDR3 is 14 residues long. The CDR3: CAISDDSYNQPQHF. The DNA of the CDR3 is TGTGCCATCAGTGATGACAGTTACAATCAGCCCCAGCATTTT.

The gene calls are TRBV18 and TRBJ1-1; maybe TRBD1 (6 bases). The V end lost 4 bases, the J end lost 4 bases, and 16 bases lay between the germline ends. Germline assignment: CDR1 KGHSH and CDR2 LQKENI. The CDR3 runs to 15 residues. This CDR3 is CASSHFVRGGTEAFF. Here the CDR3 DNA reads TGTGCCAGCTCACACTTTGTAAGGGGGGGCACTGAAGCTTTCTTT.

The chain links TRBV30 to TRBJ2-1; 8 bases align to TRBD2. The ends lost 7 bases at V and 8 bases at J; junction bases unmatched: 10. This CDR3 region has 13 residues. Germline V gene sequence: CDR1 GTSNPN, CDR2 SVGIG (reference sequence). CDR3 region: CAYTGLVNDEQFF. As DNA, the CDR3 is TGTGCCTACACGGGACTAGTGAACGATGAGCAGTTCTTC.

The chain combines TRBV19 with TRBJ2-7; 8 positions match TRBD2. V trimming: 8 bases; J trimming: 6 bases; junction bases outside the gene matches: 9. The V gene's germline CDR1 is LNHDA and CDR2 SQIVND (reference sequence). The CDR3 has 13 amino acids. CDR3 bases: TGTGCCAGTGAATCCGGGACTAGTGGCGAGCAGTACTTC. Translating it yields CASESGTSGEQYF. The entire variable domain, with the rest obtained from reference TRBV19 and TRBJ2-7, is as follows: DGGITQSPKYLFRKEGQNVTLSCEQNLNHDAMYWYRQDPGQGLRLIYYSQIVNDFQKGDIAEGYSVSREKKESFPLTVTSAQKNPTAFYLCASESGTSGEQYFGPGTRLTVT.

This clone has just a few counts. The V and J genes are TRBV7-2 and TRBJ1-5; D is perhaps TRBD1 (5 bases). Trimming cost V 5 bases and J 2 bases, with 10 bases left between them. The CDR3 is 14 residues long. Germline lookup yields CDR1 SGHTA and CDR2 FQGNSA. CDR3 sequence: CASSPRGGNQPQHF. The DNA of the CDR3 is TGTGCCAGCAGCCCCCGGGGGGGCAATCAGCCCCAGCATTTT.

This clone showed up just once. CDR3: CASSFFTSARTYEQYF. The DNA for the CDR3 is TGTGCCAGCAGTTTCTTCACTAGCGCCCGTACCTACGAGCAGTACTTC. V is TRBV27 and J is TRBJ2-7; 7 nucleotides agree with TRBD2. V trimming: 3 bases; J trimming: 2 bases; junction bases outside the gene matches: 10. The V gene's germline CDR1 is MNHEY and CDR2 SMNVEV (reference sequence). The CDR3 runs to 16 residues.

The J gene is TRBJ2-2, the V gene TRBV7-9, with a tentative D call TRBD2 (7 bases). Trimming cost V 2 bases and J 4 bases, with 14 bases left between them. The CDR3 totals 16 residues. The germline V gene encodes CDR1 SEHNR and CDR2 FQNEAQ (reference sequence). CDR3 protein: CASSLRGAAATGELFF. CDR3 DNA: TGTGCCAGCAGCTTACGGGGGGCCGCGGCCACCGGGGAGCTGTTTTTT.